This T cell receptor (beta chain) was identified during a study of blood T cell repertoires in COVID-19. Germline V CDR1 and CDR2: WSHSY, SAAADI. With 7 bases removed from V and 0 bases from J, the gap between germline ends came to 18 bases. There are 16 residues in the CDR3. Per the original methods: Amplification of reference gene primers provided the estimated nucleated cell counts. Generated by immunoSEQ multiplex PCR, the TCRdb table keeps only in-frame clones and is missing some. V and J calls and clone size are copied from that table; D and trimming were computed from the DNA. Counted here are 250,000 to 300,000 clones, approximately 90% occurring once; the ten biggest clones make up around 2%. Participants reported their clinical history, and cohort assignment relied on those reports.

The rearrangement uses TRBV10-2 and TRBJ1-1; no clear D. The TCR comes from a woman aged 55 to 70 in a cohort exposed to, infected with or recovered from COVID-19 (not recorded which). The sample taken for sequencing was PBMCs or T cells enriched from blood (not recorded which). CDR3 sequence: CASIRSNLPLNTEAFF. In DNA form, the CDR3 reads TGCGCCAGCATCAGGTCTAATCTACCCTTGAACACTGAAGCTTTCTTT.